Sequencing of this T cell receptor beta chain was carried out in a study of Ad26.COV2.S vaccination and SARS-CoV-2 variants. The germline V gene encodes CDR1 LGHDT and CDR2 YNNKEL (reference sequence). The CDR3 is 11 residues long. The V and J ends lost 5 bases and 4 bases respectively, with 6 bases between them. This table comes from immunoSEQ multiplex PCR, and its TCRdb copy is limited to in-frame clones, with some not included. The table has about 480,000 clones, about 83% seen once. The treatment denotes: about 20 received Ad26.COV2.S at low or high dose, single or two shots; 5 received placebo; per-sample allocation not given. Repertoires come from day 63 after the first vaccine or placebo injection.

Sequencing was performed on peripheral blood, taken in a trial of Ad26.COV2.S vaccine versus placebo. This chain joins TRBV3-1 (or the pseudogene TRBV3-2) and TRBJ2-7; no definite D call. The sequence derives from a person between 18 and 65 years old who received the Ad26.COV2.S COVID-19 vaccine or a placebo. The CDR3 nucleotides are TGTGCCAGCAGCTATCGGTACGAGCAGTACTTC. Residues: CASSYRYEQYF.